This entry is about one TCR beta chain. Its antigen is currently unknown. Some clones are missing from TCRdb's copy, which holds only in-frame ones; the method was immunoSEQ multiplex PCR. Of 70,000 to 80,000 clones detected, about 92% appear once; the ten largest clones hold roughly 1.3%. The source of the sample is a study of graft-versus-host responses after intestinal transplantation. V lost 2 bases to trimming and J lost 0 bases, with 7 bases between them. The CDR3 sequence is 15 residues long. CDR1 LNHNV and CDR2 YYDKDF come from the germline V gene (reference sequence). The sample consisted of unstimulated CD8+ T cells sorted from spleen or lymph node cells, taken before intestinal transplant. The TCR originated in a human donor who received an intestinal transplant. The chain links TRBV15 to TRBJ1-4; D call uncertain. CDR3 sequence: CATSRYTATNEKLFF. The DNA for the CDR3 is TGTGCCACCAGCAGATACACAGCAACTAATGAAAAACTGTTTTTT. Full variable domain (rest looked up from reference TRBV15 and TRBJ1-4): DAMVIQNPRYQVTQFGKPVTLSCSQTLNHNVMYWYQQKSSQAPKLLFHYYDKDFNNEADTPDNFQSRRPNTSFCFLDIRSPGLGDTAMYLCATSRYTATNEKLFFGSGTQLSVL.